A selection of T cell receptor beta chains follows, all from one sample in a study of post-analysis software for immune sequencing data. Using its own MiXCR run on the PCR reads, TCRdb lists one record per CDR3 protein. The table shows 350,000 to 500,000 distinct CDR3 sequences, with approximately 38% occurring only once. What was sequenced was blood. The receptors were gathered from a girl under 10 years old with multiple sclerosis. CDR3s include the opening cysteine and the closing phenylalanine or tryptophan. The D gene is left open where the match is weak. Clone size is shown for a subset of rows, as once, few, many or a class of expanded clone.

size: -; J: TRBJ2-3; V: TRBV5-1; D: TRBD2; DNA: TGCGCCAGCTCAGGGACTAGCGGGGCCGATACGCAGTATTTT; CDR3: CASSGTSGADTQYF
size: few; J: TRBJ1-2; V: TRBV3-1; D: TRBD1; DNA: TGTGCCAGCAGCCAAGGACATGGGACAGGGGTACTTGGCTACACCTTC; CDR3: CASSQGHGTGVLGYTF
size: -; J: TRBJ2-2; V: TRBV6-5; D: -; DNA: TGTGCCAGCAGTTACCAGGGGAACACCGGGGAGCTGTTTTTT; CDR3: CASSYQGNTGELFF
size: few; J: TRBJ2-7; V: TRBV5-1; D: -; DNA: TGCGCCAGCAGCCCGGACAGCCCTCTTGGGGACGAGCAGTACTTC; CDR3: CASSPDSPLGDEQYF
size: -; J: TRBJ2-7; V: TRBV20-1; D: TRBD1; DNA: TGCAGTGCTAGAGATCTGGACAGGGGACCCTACGAGCAGTACTTC; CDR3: CSARDLDRGPYEQYF
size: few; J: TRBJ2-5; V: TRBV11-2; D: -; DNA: TGTGCCAGCAGCCCTCCAACCGGGGGAGAGACCCAGTACTTC; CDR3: CASSPPTGGETQYF
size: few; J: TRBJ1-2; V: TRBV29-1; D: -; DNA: TGCAGCGTTCTTTTCCCGGGAGCTCACCCACTTTATGGCTACACCTTC; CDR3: CSVLFPGAHPLYGYTF
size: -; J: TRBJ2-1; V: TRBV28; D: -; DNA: TGTGCCAGCAGGCCCGATTACTATAAGTGGAATGAGCAGTTCTTC; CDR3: CASRPDYYKWNEQFF
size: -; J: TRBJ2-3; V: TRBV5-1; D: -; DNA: TGCGCCAGCAGCTCAATGGACCGTAGCACAGATACGCAGTATTTT; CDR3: CASSSMDRSTDTQYF
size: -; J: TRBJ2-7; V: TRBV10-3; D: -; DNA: TGTGCCATCAGTCTGGGGGCAGGGGACGAGCAGTACTTC; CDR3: CAISLGAGDEQYF
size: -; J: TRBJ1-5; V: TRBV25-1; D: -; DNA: TGTGCCAGCAGTGAATTCTCCGTGGCCCAGCATTTT; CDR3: CASSEFSVAQHF
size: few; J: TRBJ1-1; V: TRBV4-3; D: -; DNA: TGCGCCAGCAGCCAAGGGGGGTTCGCTGAAGCTTTCTTT; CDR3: CASSQGGFAEAFF
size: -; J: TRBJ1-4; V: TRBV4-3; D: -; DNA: TGCGCCAGCAGCCAAGATTCGGCCGGACAAAATGGAAAACTGTTTTTT; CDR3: CASSQDSAGQNGKLFF
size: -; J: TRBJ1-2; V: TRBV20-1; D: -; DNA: TGCAGTGCTAGGGACATCTCCTATGGCTACACCTTC; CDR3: CSARDISYGYTF
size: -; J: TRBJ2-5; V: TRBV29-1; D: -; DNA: TGCAGCGTTGTGGCAGCCCAGGAGACCCAGTACTTC; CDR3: CSVVAAQETQYF
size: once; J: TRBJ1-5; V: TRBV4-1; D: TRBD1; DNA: TGCGCCAGCAGCCAAGCGGTGGGACAGGGTAAACAGCCCCAGCATTTT; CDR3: CASSQAVGQGKQPQHF
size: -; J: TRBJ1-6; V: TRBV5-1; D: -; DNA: TGCGCCAGCAGCGGAGCCGTAATTGATAATTCACCCCTCCACTTT; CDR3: CASSGAVIDNSPLHF
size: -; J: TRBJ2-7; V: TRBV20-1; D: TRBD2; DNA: TGCAGTGCTGGAGACAGCACCCTTGGGAGCGGGAGCCCCCACGAGCAGTACTTC; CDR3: CSAGDSTLGSGSPHEQYF
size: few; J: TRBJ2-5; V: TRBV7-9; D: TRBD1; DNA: TGTGCCAGCAGTTCAGGGGGTTGGGAGACCCAGTACTTC; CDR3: CASSSGGWETQYF
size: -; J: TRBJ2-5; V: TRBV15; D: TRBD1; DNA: TGTGCCACCAGTACAGGGGGCCAAGAGACCCAGTACTTC; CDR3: CATSTGGQETQYF
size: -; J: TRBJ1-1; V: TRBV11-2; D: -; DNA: TGTGCCAGCAGCTTAGGATTAGTGAACACTGAAGCTTTCTTT; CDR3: CASSLGLVNTEAFF
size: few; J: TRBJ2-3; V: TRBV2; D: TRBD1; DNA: TGTGCCAGCAGTGAGGGACAGGGAACAGATACGCAGTATTTT; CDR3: CASSEGQGTDTQYF
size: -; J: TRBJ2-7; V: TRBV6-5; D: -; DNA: TGTGCCAGCAGTTCCCGGTTTAGTAGCGGCTCCTACGAGCAGTACTTC; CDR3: CASSSRFSSGSYEQYF
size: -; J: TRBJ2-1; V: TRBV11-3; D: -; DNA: TGTGCCAGCAGCTTATCCTCACTAGCAGTAGATGAGCAGTTCTTC; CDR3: CASSLSSLAVDEQFF
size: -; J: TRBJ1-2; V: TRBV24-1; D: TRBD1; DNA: TGTGCCACCAGTGATCCGGGACAGGGGCCCTTCTACGGCTACACCTTC; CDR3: CATSDPGQGPFYGYTF
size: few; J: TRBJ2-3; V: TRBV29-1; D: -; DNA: TGCAGCTCCCAGTGGTCAGATACGCAGTATTTT; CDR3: CSSQWSDTQYF
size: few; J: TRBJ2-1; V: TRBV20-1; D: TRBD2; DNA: TGCAGTGCTATGGGACTAGCGCAGTTCTTC; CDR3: CSAMGLAQFF
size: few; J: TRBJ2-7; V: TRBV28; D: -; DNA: TGTGCCGCGAGCTCCTACGAGCAGTACTTC; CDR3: CAASSYEQYF
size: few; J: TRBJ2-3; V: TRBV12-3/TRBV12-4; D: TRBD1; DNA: TGTGCCAGCAGTCCGGGGACAGGTTTGTATTTT; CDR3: CASSPGTGLYF
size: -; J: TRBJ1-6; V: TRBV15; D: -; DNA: TGTGCCACCAGCAGAGACAGATACAATTCACCCCTCCACTTT; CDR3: CATSRDRYNSPLHF
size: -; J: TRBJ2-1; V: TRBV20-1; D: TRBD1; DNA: TGCAGTGCTAGAGATTGGGACAGGGACTCCTACAATGAGCAGTTCTTC; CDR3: CSARDWDRDSYNEQFF
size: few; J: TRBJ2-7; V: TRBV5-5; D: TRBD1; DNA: TGTGCCAGCAGCTTGCCAGGGGGTGGGCGCTACGAGCAGTACTTC; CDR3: CASSLPGGGRYEQYF
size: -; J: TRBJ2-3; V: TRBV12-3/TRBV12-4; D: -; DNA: TGTGCCAGGGGCGCAGATACGCAGTATTTT; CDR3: CARGADTQYF
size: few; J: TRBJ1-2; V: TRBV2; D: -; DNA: TGTGCCAGCAGGTCAGGGAACTATGGCTACACCTTC; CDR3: CASRSGNYGYTF
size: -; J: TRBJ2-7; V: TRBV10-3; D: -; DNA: TGTGCCATCAGTGGGACCTCCTACGAGCAGTACTTC; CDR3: CAISGTSYEQYF
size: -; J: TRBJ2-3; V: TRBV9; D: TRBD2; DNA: TGTGCCAGCAGCCCCCGGACTAGCGGGGGGAAAGATACGCAGTATTTT; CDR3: CASSPRTSGGKDTQYF
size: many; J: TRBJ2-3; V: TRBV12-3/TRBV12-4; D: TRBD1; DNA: TGTGCCAGCTCTCGACAGGGCAGCACAGATACGCAGTATTTT; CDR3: CASSRQGSTDTQYF
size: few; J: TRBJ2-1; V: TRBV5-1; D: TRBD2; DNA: TGCGCCAGCAGCTTGACTAGCGGGGGACTTTTGGATGAGCAGTTCTTC; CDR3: CASSLTSGGLLDEQFF
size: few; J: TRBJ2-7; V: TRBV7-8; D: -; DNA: TGTGCCAGCAACCGGGGCGACGAGCAGTACTTC; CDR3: CASNRGDEQYF
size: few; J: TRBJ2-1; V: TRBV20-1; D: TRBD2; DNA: TGCAGTGCTAACCACCCAACTAGCGATGAGCAGTTCTTC; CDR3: CSANHPTSDEQFF
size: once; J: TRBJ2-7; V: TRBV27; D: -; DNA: TGTGCCAGCAGTTTACAGAGATCCTACGAGCAGTACTTC; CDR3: CASSLQRSYEQYF
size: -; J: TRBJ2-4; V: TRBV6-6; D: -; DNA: TGTGCCAGCAGTCGGAGAGTTGCGCCCAAAAACATTCAGTACTTC; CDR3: CASSRRVAPKNIQYF
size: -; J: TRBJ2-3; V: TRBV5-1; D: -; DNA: TGCGCCAGCAGCCATCAAGGACGGGATACGCAGTATTTT; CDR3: CASSHQGRDTQYF
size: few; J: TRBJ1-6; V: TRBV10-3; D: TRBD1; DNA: TGTGCCATCAGTGGGGCGGGACAGCTAAATTCACCCCTCCACTTT; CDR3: CAISGAGQLNSPLHF
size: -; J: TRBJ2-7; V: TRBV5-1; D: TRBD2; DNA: TGCGCCAGCAGCTTGGTTGCGCGGGAGTACGAGCAGTACTTC; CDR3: CASSLVAREYEQYF
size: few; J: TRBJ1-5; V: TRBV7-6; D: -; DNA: TGTGCCAGCAGCTTTGGTCAGGGTAGGGATCAGCCCCAGCATTTT; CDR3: CASSFGQGRDQPQHF